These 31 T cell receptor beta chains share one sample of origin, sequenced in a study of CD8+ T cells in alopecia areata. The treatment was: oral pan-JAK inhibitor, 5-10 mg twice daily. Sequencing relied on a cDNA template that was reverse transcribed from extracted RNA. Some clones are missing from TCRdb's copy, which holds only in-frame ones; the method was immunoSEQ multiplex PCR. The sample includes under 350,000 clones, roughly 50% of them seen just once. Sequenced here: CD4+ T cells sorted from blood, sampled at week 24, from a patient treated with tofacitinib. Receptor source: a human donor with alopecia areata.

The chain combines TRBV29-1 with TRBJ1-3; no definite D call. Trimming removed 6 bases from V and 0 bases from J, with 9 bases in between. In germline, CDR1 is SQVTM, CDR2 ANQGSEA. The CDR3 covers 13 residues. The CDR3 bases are TGCAGCGTGGCATTCACCTCTGGAAACACCATATATTTT. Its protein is CSVAFTSGNTIYF.

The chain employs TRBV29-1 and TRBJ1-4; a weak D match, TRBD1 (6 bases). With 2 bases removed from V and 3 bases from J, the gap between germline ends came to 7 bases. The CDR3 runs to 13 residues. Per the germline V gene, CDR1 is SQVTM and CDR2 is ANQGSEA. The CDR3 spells CSVEQGSNEKLFF. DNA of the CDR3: TGCAGCGTTGAACAGGGGTCTAATGAAAAACTGTTTTTT.

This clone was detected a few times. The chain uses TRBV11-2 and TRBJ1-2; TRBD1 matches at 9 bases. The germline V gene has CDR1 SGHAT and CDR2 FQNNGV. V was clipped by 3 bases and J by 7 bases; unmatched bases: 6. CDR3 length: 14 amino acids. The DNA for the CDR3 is TGTGCCAGCAGCTTCTCCGGGGACAGGGTTGGCTACACCTTC. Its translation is CASSFSGDRVGYTF.

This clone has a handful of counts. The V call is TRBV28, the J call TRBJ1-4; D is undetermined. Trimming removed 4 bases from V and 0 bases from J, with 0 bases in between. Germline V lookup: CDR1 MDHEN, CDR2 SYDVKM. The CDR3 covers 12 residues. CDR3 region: CASSSTNEKLFF. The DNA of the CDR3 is TGTGCCAGCAGTTCAACTAATGAAAAACTGTTTTTT. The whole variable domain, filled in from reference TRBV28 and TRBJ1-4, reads DVKVTQSSRYLVKRTGEKVFLECVQDMDHENMFWYRQDPGLGLRLIYFSYDVKMKEKGDIPEGYSVSREKKERFSLILESASTNQTSMYLCASSSTNEKLFFGSGTQLSVL.

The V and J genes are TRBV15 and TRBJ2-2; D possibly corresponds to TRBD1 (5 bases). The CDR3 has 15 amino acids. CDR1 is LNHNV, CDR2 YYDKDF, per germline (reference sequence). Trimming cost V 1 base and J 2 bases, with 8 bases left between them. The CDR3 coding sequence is TGTGCCACCAGCAGAGGACAGACTAACACCGGGGAGCTGTTTTTT. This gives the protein CATSRGQTNTGELFF. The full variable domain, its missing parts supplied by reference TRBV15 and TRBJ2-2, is DAMVIQNPRYQVTQFGKPVTLSCSQTLNHNVMYWYQQKSSQAPKLLFHYYDKDFNNEADTPDNFQSRRPNTSFCFLDIRSPGLGDTAMYLCATSRGQTNTGELFFGEGSRLTVL.

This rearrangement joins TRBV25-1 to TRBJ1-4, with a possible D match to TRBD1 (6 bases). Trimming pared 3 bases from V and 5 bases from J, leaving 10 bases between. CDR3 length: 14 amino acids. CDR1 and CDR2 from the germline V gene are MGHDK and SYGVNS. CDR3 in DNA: TGTGCCAGCAGTGATACTAGGGGGAATGAAAAACTGTTTTTT. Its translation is CASSDTRGNEKLFF.

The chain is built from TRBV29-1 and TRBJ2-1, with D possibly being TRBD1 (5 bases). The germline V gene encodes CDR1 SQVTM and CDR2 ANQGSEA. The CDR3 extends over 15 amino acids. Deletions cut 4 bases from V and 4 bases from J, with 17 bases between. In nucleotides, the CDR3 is TGCAGCGTTGGCCCCAGGGCGAGCCCTTACAATGAGCAGTTCTTC. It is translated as CSVGPRASPYNEQFF.

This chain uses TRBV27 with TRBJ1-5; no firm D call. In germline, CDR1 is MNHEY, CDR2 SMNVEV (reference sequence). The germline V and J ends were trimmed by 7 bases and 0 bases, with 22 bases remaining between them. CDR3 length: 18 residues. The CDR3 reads CASKQSGPVRDSNQPQHF. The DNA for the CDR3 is TGTGCCAGCAAACAAAGCGGACCCGTTAGAGATAGCAATCAGCCCCAGCATTTT.

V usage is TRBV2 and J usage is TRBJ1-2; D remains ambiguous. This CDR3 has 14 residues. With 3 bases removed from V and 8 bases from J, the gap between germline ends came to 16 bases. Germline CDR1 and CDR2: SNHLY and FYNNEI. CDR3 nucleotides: TGTGCCAGCAGTGACACAGACCTGTCCATCGGCTACACCTTC. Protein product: CASSDTDLSIGYTF.

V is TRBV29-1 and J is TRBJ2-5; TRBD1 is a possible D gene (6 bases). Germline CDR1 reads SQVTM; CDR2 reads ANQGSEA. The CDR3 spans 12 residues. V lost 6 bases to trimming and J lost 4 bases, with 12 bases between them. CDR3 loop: CSVDRNGETQYF. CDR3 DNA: TGCAGCGTAGACAGGAATGGAGAGACCCAGTACTTC.

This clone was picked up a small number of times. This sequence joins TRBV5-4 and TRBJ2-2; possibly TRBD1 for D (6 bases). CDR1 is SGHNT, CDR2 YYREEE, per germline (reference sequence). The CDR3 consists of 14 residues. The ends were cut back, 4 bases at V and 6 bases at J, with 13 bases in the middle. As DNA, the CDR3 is TGTGCCAGCAGCGGGACACAGGGTGCCGGGGAGCTGTTTTTT. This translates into CASSGTQGAGELFF. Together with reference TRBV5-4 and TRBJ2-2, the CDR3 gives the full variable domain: ETGVTQSPTHLIKTRGQQVTLRCSSQSGHNTVSWYQQALGQGPQFIFQYYREEENGRGNFPPRFSGLQFPNYSSELNVNALELDDSALYLCASSGTQGAGELFFGEGSRLTVL.

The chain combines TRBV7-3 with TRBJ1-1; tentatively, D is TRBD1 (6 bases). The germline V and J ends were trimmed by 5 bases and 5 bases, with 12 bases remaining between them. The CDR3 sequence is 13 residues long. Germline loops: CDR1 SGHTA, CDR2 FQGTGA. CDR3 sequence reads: CASSQRGETEAFF. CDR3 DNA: TGTGCCAGCAGCCAAAGGGGGGAGACTGAAGCTTTCTTT.

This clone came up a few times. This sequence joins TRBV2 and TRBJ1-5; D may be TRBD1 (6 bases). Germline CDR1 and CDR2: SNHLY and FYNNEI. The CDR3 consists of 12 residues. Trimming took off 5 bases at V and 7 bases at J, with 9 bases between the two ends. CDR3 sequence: CASSLQGQPQHF. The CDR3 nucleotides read TGTGCCAGCAGTTTACAGGGACAGCCCCAGCATTTT.

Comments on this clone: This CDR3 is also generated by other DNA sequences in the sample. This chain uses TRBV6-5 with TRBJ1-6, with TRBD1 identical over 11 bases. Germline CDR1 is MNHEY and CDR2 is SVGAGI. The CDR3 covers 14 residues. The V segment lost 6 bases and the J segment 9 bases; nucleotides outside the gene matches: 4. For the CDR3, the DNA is TGTGCCAGCAGCCCCGGGACAGGGGGTTCACCCCTCCACTTT. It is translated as CASSPGTGGSPLHF.

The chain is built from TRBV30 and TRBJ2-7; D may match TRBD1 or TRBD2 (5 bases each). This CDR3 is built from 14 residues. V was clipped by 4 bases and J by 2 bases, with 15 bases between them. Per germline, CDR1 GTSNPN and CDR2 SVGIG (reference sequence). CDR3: CAWMGERGAYEQYF. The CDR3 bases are TGTGCCTGGATGGGTGAGAGGGGCGCCTACGAGCAGTACTTC.

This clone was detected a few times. CDR3 loop: CASSLAKGYEQYF. The CDR3, as DNA: TGTGCCAGCAGCTTAGCGAAAGGCTACGAGCAGTACTTC. The V call is TRBV7-6, the J call TRBJ2-7; no clear D. Per the germline V gene, CDR1 is SGHVS and CDR2 is FNYEAQ. Trimming removed 0 bases from V and 3 bases from J, with 6 bases in between. The CDR3 loop spans 13 amino acids. Full variable domain (outside the CDR3, taken from reference TRBV7-6 and TRBJ2-7): GAGVSQSPRYKVTKRGQDVALRCDPISGHVSLYWYRQALGQGPEFLTYFNYEAQQDKSGLPNDRFSAERPEGSISTLTIQRTEQRDSAMYRCASSLAKGYEQYFGPGTRLTVT.

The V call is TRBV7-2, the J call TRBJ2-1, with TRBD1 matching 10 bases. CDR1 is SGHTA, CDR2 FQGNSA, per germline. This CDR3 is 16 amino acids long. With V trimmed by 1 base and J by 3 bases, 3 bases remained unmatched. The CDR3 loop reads CASSLVGTGDYNEQFF. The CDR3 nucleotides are TGTGCCAGCAGCTTAGTAGGGACAGGGGACTACAATGAGCAGTTCTTC. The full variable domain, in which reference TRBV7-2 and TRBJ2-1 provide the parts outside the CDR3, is GAGVSQSPSNKVTEKGKDVELRCDPISGHTALYWYRQSLGQGLEFLIYFQGNSAPDKSGLPSDRFSAERTGGSVSTLTIQRTQQEDSAVYLCASSLVGTGDYNEQFFGPGTRLTVL.

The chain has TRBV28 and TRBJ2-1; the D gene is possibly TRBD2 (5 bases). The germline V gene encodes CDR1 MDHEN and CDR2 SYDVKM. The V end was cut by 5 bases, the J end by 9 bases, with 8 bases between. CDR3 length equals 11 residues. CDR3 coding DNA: TGTGCCAGCAGTGATCGGGGTGAGCAGTTCTTC. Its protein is CASSDRGEQFF.

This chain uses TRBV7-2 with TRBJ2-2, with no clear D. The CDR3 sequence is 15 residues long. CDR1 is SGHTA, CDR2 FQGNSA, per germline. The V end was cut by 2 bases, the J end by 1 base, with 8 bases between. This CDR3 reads CASSLWRLNTGELFF. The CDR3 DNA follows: TGTGCCAGCAGCTTATGGAGATTGAACACCGGGGAGCTGTTTTTT.

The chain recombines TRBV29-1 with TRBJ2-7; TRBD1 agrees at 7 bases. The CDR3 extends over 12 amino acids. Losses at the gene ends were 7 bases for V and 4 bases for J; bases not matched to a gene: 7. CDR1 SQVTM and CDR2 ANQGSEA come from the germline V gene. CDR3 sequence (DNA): TGCAGCGCTGTCGAGGGGGCATACGAGCAGTACTTC. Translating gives CSAVEGAYEQYF.

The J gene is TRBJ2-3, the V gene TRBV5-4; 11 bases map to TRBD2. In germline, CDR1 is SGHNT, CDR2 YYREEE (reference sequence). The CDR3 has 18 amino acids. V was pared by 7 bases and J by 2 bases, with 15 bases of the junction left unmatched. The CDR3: CASAPGGWTSGLTDTQYF. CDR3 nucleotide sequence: TGTGCCAGCGCCCCAGGGGGATGGACTAGCGGGCTCACAGATACGCAGTATTTT.

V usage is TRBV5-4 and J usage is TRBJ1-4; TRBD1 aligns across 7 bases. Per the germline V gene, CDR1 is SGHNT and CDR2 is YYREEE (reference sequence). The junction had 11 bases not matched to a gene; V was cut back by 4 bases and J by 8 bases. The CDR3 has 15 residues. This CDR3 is CASSRTTGRDEKLFF. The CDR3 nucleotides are TGTGCCAGCAGCAGAACGACAGGGCGAGACGAAAAACTGTTTTTT.

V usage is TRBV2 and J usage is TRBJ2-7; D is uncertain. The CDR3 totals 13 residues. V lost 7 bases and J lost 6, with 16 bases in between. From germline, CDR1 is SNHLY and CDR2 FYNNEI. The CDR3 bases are TGTGCCAGCAAGGGCACCGCTATAGGCGAGCAGTACTTC. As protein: CASKGTAIGEQYF.

The CDR3 region has the DNA TGTGCCAGCAACCCGACAGGGCCTCAAGAGACCCAGTACTTC. Its translation is CASNPTGPQETQYF. The chain carries TRBV6-6 and TRBJ2-5, with 7 bases fitting TRBD1. The germline V gene encodes CDR1 MNHNY and CDR2 SVGAGI (reference sequence). CDR3 size: 14 residues. With 7 bases clipped from V and 2 bases from J, the junction kept 7 bases outside the gene matches.

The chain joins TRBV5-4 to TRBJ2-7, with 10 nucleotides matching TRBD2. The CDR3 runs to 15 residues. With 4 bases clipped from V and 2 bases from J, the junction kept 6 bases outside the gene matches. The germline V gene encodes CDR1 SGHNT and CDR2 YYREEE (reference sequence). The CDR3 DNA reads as TGTGCCAGCAGCACCGGGACTAGCGCCACCTACGAGCAGTACTTC. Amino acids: CASSTGTSATYEQYF.

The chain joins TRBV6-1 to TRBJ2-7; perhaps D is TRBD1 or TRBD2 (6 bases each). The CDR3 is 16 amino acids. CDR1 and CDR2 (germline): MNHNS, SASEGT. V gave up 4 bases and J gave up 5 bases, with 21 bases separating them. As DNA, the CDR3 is TGTGCCAGCAGTGTCGTGGGGGGCGGCCCTAGGGACGAGCAGTACTTC. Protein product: CASSVVGGGPRDEQYF.

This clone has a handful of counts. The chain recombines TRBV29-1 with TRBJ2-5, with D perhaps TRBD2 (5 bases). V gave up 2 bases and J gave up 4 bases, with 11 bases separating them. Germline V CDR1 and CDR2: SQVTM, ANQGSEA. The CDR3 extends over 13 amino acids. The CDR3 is CSVESQRGETQYF. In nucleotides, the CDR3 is TGCAGCGTTGAATCCCAACGGGGAGAGACCCAGTACTTC.

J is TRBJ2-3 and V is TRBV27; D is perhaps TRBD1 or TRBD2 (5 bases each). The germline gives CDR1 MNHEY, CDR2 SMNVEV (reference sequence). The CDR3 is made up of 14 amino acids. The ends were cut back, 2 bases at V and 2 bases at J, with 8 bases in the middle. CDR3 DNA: TGTGCCAGCAGTTTACGGGGCCACACAGATACGCAGTATTTT. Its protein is CASSLRGHTDTQYF.

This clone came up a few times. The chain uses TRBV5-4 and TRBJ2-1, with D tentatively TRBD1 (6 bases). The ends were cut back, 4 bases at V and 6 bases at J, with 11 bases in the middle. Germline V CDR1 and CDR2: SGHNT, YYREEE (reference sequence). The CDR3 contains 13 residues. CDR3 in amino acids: CASSPRDTNEQFF. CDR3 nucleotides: TGTGCCAGCAGCCCCCGGGACACCAATGAGCAGTTCTTC. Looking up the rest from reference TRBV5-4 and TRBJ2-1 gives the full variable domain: ETGVTQSPTHLIKTRGQQVTLRCSSQSGHNTVSWYQQALGQGPQFIFQYYREEENGRGNFPPRFSGLQFPNYSSELNVNALELDDSALYLCASSPRDTNEQFFGPGTRLTVL.

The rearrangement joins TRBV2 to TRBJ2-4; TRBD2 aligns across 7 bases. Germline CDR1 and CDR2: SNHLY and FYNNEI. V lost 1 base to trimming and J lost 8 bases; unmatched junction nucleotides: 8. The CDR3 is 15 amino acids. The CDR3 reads CASSEVGGLVDIQYF. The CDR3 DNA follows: TGTGCCAGCAGTGAAGTGGGGGGGTTGGTGGACATTCAGTACTTC.

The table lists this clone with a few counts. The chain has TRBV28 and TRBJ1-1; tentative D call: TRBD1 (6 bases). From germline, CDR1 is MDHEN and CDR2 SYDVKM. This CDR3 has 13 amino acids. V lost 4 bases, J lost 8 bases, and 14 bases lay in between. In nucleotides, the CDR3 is TGTGCCAGCAGTTCAGGGGTCGCCATCGAAGCTTTCTTT. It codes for CASSSGVAIEAFF.